One and the same sample provided the 4 T cell receptor beta chains below, sequenced in a study of T cell responses to AZD1222 COVID-19 vaccine. Assay: immunoSEQ multiplex PCR; the TCRdb copy retains only in-frame clones and omits some. The sample records approximately 100,000 clones, approximately 90% being singletons. The starting material was peripheral blood, obtained 28 days after the second AZD1222 dose. Receptors were obtained from an adult who received the AZD1222 COVID-19 vaccine.

The chain couples TRBV20-1 to TRBJ1-1; D unresolved. CDR1 is DFQATT and CDR2 is SNEGSKA in the germline V gene (reference sequence). The ends were cut back, 3 bases at V and 8 bases at J, with 10 bases in the middle. This CDR3 has 11 residues. CDR3 loop: CSARTPKEAFF. The CDR3 DNA reads TGCAGTGCTAGGACACCAAAAGAAGCTTTCTTT.

This rearrangement joins TRBV11-3 to TRBJ2-7; a weak D match, TRBD1 (5 bases). V was cut by 1 base and J by 0 bases, with 10 bases left in between. This CDR3 is 15 amino acids long. CDR1 SGHNT and CDR2 YENEEA come from the germline V gene. Here the CDR3 reads CASSLATAPSYEQYF. The CDR3 nucleotides read TGTGCCAGCAGCTTAGCGACAGCCCCCTCCTACGAGCAGTACTTC.

The genes are TRBV2 and TRBJ2-7; 11 bases are a match to TRBD2. The germline V gene has CDR1 SNHLY and CDR2 FYNNEI. The CDR3 length is 16 residues. V trimming: 5 bases; J trimming: 1 base; junction bases outside the gene matches: 7. CDR3 residues: CASSQTSGMQSYEQYF. CDR3 sequence (DNA): TGTGCCAGCAGTCAGACTAGCGGGATGCAGTCCTACGAGCAGTACTTC. Full variable domain (missing parts from reference TRBV2 and TRBJ2-7): EPEVTQTPSHQVTQMGQEVILRCVPISNHLYFYWYRQILGQKVEFLVSFYNNEISEKSEIFDDQFSVERPDGSNFTLKIRSTKLEDSAMYFCASSQTSGMQSYEQYFGPGTRLTVT.

The rearrangement links TRBV6-6 to TRBJ2-1; 11 bases are shared with TRBD2. Germline V gene lookup returns CDR1 MNHNY and CDR2 SVGAGI (reference sequence). J was trimmed by 4 bases and V by 7 bases; bases with no gene match: 9. The CDR3 sequence is 16 residues long. CDR3 region: CASTNLGLAEYNEQFF. CDR3 coding DNA: TGTGCCAGCACTAACCTGGGACTAGCGGAATACAATGAGCAGTTCTTC.